A single sample gave rise to the 27 T cell receptor beta chains below, sequenced in a study of blood T cell repertoires in COVID-19 (dated by TCRdb to the early 2020s). The protocol used for the library was the immunoSEQ multiplex PCR assay. In its TCRdb copy, this immuneACCESS table keeps in-frame sequences only and misses some clones. Where compared with another copy, unresolved V genes explain less than half of these, and the others have no known cause. This sample has fewer than 350,000 clones in its table, and around 87% of those were observed once. The ten largest make up approximately 8.1% of the sample. The sequenced material came from peripheral blood. The receptors shown here come from a woman aged 50 to 60 who had recovered from COVID-19.

The gene calls are TRBV30 and TRBJ1-1; TRBD1 matches at 12 bases. Germline assignment: CDR1 GTSNPN and CDR2 SVGIG (reference sequence). The CDR3 loop spans 18 amino acids. Trimming removed 3 bases from V and 5 bases from J; junction bases left unmatched: 16. For the CDR3, the DNA is TGTGCCTGGAGCAAAGGAGCTCCGGGACAGGGGGCACGGACTGAAGCTTTCTTT. Translation: CAWSKGAPGQGARTEAFF. Full variable domain (remainder filled in from reference TRBV30 and TRBJ1-1): SQTIHQWPATLVQPVGSPLSLECTVEGTSNPNLYWYRQAAGRGLQLLFYSVGIGQISSEVPQNLSASRPQDRQFILSSKKLLLSDSGFYLCAWSKGAPGQGARTEAFFGQGTRLTVV.

The chain recombines TRBV19 with TRBJ2-3; D gene uncertain. Trimming took off 6 bases at V and 0 bases at J, with 4 bases between the two ends. CDR3 size: 12 residues. Germline loops: CDR1 LNHDA, CDR2 SQIVND (reference sequence). In DNA, the CDR3 is TGTGCCAGTAGCCATAGCACAGATACGCAGTATTTT. Its translation: CASSHSTDTQYF.

This rearrangement joins TRBV13 to TRBJ1-4; 10 bases match TRBD1. V trimming: 3 bases; J trimming: 10 bases; junction bases outside the gene matches: 8. The CDR3 extends over 15 amino acids. Germline values: CDR1 PRHDT, CDR2 FYEKMQ (reference sequence). CDR3 protein: CASSFYRDRGGKLFF. The CDR3, as DNA: TGTGCCAGCAGCTTCTACCGGGACAGGGGAGGAAAACTGTTTTTT. The entire variable domain, with the rest obtained from reference TRBV13 and TRBJ1-4, is as follows: AAGVIQSPRHLIKEKRETATLKCYPIPRHDTVYWYQQGPGQDPQFLISFYEKMQSDKGSIPDRFSAQQFSDYHSELNMSSLELGDSALYFCASSFYRDRGGKLFFGSGTQLSVL.

V is TRBV7-9 and J is TRBJ1-1; no reliable D call. This CDR3 contains 14 residues. V shed 5 bases and J shed 0 bases, with 10 bases lying between them. Per germline, CDR1 SEHNR and CDR2 FQNEAQ (reference sequence). This CDR3 reads CASSRHSLNTEAFF. DNA of the CDR3: TGTGCCAGCAGCCGTCACAGCCTGAACACTGAAGCTTTCTTT.

The chain uses TRBV4-1 and TRBJ2-2, with D perhaps matching TRBD1 (6 bases). The CDR3 spans 14 residues. Trimming stripped 1 base from V and 5 bases from J, with 8 bases between. Germline V gene sequence: CDR1 MGHRA, CDR2 YSYEKL. CDR3 nucleotides: TGCGCCAGCAGCCAAGTCGGGACAACCGGGGAGCTGTTTTTT. Translating gives CASSQVGTTGELFF.

This clone was found many times. The rearrangement joins TRBV7-2 to TRBJ2-1; maybe TRBD2 (5 bases). In germline, CDR1 is SGHTA, CDR2 FQGNSA. The CDR3 covers 16 residues. Between the trimmed V and J ends, which lost 2 bases and 6 bases, there was a span of 17 bases. CDR3: CASSLYEGPTPNEQFF. In DNA form, the CDR3 reads TGTGCCAGCAGCTTATACGAGGGCCCGACCCCCAATGAGCAGTTCTTC. Drawing the rest from reference TRBV7-2 and TRBJ2-1, the complete variable domain is GAGVSQSPSNKVTEKGKDVELRCDPISGHTALYWYRQSLGQGLEFLIYFQGNSAPDKSGLPSDRFSAERTGGSVSTLTIQRTQQEDSAVYLCASSLYEGPTPNEQFFGPGTRLTVL.

CDR3 region: CASSKGKGEQYF. CDR3 in DNA: TGTGCCAGCAGCAAAGGGAAGGGGGAGCAGTACTTC. This chain joins TRBV21-1 and TRBJ2-7; the table's TRBD1 call for D was not verified on the DNA. TRBV21-1 is marked as a pseudogene. The CDR3 contains 12 residues.

The chain joins TRBV20-1 to TRBJ1-2, with D possibly TRBD1 on 5 matching bases. Germline V lookup: CDR1 DFQATT, CDR2 SNEGSKA (reference sequence). This CDR3 has 11 residues. Trimming shortened V by 5 bases and J by 6 bases, and 10 bases separated the two germline ends. This CDR3 is CSAPTDNGYTF. For the CDR3, the DNA is TGCAGTGCTCCGACAGATAATGGCTACACCTTC.

The gene calls are TRBV4-3 and TRBJ2-2; D might be TRBD2 (6 bases). V was trimmed by 0 bases and J by 6 bases, leaving 8 bases between them. This CDR3 comprises 14 residues. In germline, CDR1 is LGHNA, CDR2 YSLEER. The chain's CDR3 is CASSQDWGAGELFF. The CDR3 nucleotides read TGCGCCAGCAGCCAAGATTGGGGGGCCGGGGAGCTGTTTTTT.

The V gene is TRBV24-1, the J gene TRBJ2-7; TRBD1 aligns across 8 bases. The V and J ends lost 4 bases and 7 bases, in that order; junction bases with no gene match: 5. The CDR3 is 13 amino acids. From germline, CDR1 is KGHDR and CDR2 SFDVKD. The CDR3 nucleotides are TGTGCCACCAGTGACCCGGACAGGGATGAGCAGTACTTC. It specifies CATSDPDRDEQYF.

V is TRBV4-2 and J is TRBJ2-6, with TRBD1 matching over 7 bases. V shed 3 bases, J shed 4 bases, and the junction held 6 bases outside the gene matches. The CDR3 consists of 16 residues. Germline V gene sequence: CDR1 LGHNA, CDR2 YNFKEQ. The CDR3 is CASSHEGAGGANVLTF. The CDR3 coding sequence is TGTGCCAGCAGCCATGAGGGGGCTGGCGGGGCCAACGTCCTGACTTTC.

CDR3 sequence: CASSLEPGSNQPQHF. The CDR3 DNA is TGTGCCAGCAGCTTGGAGCCAGGCTCCAATCAGCCCCAGCATTTT. This rearrangement joins TRBV5-4 to TRBJ1-5; no firm D call. The CDR3 runs 15 residues. CDR1 and CDR2 (germline): SGHNT, YYREEE (reference sequence). V was clipped by 0 bases and J by 3 bases, with 10 bases between them.

V and J are TRBV18 and TRBJ2-7, with TRBD2 matching over 9 bases. V was pared by 3 bases and J by 1 base, with 4 bases of the junction left unmatched. This CDR3 is built from 15 residues. Per the germline V gene, CDR1 is KGHSH and CDR2 is LQKENI. CDR3 sequence reads: CASSPGTSKSYEQYF. For the CDR3, the DNA is TGTGCCAGCTCACCCGGGACTAGCAAGTCCTACGAGCAGTACTTC.

This chain uses TRBV27 with TRBJ1-6; a weak D match, TRBD1 (6 bases). CDR1 and CDR2 from the germline V gene are MNHEY and SMNVEV (reference sequence). There are 16 residues in the CDR3. V lost 1 base, J lost 5 bases, and 12 bases lay in between. Here the CDR3 DNA reads TGTGCCAGCAGTTTATGGGGGGCGGGGGATAATTCACCCCTCCACTTT. Protein product: CASSLWGAGDNSPLHF.

The chain has TRBV2 and TRBJ1-6; TRBD1 agrees at 10 bases. The CDR3 extends over 16 amino acids. CDR1 SNHLY and CDR2 FYNNEI come from the germline V gene. Losses at the gene ends were 7 bases for V and 5 bases for J; bases not matched to a gene: 8. CDR3 nucleotides: TGTGCCAGCATTCAGGACAGGGGGTATGATAATTCACCCCTCCACTTT. As protein: CASIQDRGYDNSPLHF.

The V call is TRBV29-1, the J call TRBJ2-5; 9 positions agree with TRBD1. This CDR3 is 16 amino acids long. Germline-derived CDR1 and CDR2 are SQVTM and ANQGSEA. J lost 4 bases, V lost 6 bases, and 15 bases had no gene match. The CDR3 protein is CSVGGGQGKSGETQYF. The CDR3 coding sequence is TGCAGCGTGGGGGGGGGACAGGGCAAATCGGGAGAGACCCAGTACTTC.

This clone turned up a few times. The V gene is TRBV21-1, the J gene TRBJ2-7; the D call of TRBD2 is as the table states it, not checked on the DNA. TRBV21-1 is described as a pseudogene. The CDR3 consists of 15 residues. As DNA, the CDR3 is TGTGCCAGCAGCAAATCAGGAGGGACCACCTACGAGCAGTACTTC. This encodes CASSKSGGTTYEQYF.

V and J are TRBV28 and TRBJ1-1; 7 bases agree with TRBD1. The length of the CDR3 is 12 residues. J lost 11 bases, V lost 2 bases, and 5 bases had no gene match. CDR1 MDHEN and CDR2 SYDVKM come from the germline V gene. CDR3 protein: CASSLLARGAFF. The CDR3 DNA sequence: TGTGCCAGCAGTTTACTAGCCAGGGGGGCTTTCTTT. The complete variable domain, with remaining parts taken from reference TRBV28 and TRBJ1-1, reads DVKVTQSSRYLVKRTGEKVFLECVQDMDHENMFWYRQDPGLGLRLIYFSYDVKMKEKGDIPEGYSVSREKKERFSLILESASTNQTSMYLCASSLLARGAFFGQGTRLTVV.

The rearrangement uses TRBV4-1 and TRBJ2-5; 7 nucleotides match TRBD2. Germline CDR1 and CDR2: MGHRA and YSYEKL. This CDR3 region has 13 residues. With 1 base clipped from V and 5 bases from J, the junction kept 1 base outside the gene matches. This CDR3 is CASSQVRGETQYF. The CDR3 nucleotides read TGCGCCAGCAGCCAAGTGCGGGGGGAGACCCAGTACTTC.

V and J are TRBV11-2 and TRBJ1-1; D call uncertain. The CDR3 loop spans 13 amino acids. Germline loops: CDR1 SGHAT, CDR2 FQNNGV. V was clipped by 11 bases and J by 1 base, with 14 bases between them. The DNA for the CDR3 is TGTGCCTCCCGGCGGGTACAGAACACTGAAGCTTTCTTT. Translation gives CASRRVQNTEAFF.

This chain connects TRBV5-5 to TRBJ2-2; 13 nucleotides agree with TRBD2. The CDR3 contains 16 residues. The germline V gene encodes CDR1 SGHKS and CDR2 YYEKEE (reference sequence). Unmatched junction bases numbered 5, after V lost 5 bases and J lost 4 bases. The CDR3 DNA reads as TGTGCCAGCAGATTAGGACTAGCGGGAGTCACCGGGGAGCTGTTTTTT. Translated: CASRLGLAGVTGELFF.

This chain joins TRBV11-2 and TRBJ2-7; D is undetermined. This CDR3 is 11 amino acids long. V was shortened by 1 base and J by 9 bases, with 7 bases between the two germline ends. Germline CDR1 and CDR2: SGHAT and FQNNGV. CDR3 DNA sequence: TGTGCCAGCAGCTTAGGAGGAGTGCAGTACTTC. Its translation: CASSLGGVQYF.

This chain links TRBV28 with TRBJ2-1; 8 nucleotides agree with TRBD2. The CDR3 totals 15 residues. Looked up from germline, CDR1 is MDHEN and CDR2 is SYDVKM. With 2 bases clipped from V and 6 bases from J, the junction kept 6 bases outside the gene matches. CDR3 sequence (DNA): TGTGCCAGCAGTTTAGCGGGAGGAAATTTCAATGAGCAGTTCTTC. It codes for CASSLAGGNFNEQFF.

This chain joins TRBV10-3 and TRBJ2-5, with D tentatively TRBD2 (6 bases). Trimming left V 11 bases short and J 5 bases short, with 24 bases between. This CDR3 has 15 residues. Germline CDR1 is ENHRY and CDR2 is SYGVKD. In nucleotides, the CDR3 is TGTGCCGTAAATCCCGGGACTTCCGATGTGGAGACCCAGTACTTC. Translated, it gives CAVNPGTSDVETQYF.

Written as DNA, the CDR3 is TGTGCCAGCAGCGTAGGGACTATCTCTGGAAACACCATATATTTT. This translates into CASSVGTISGNTIYF. The rearrangement uses TRBV9 and TRBJ1-3; D unresolved. CDR1 is SGDLS, CDR2 YYNGEE, per germline. V was trimmed by 0 bases and J by 0 bases, leaving 7 bases between them. This CDR3 spans 15 amino acids.

The chain joins TRBV20-1 to TRBJ2-1; no definite D call. The CDR3 contains 11 residues. Germline V lookup: CDR1 DFQATT, CDR2 SNEGSKA (reference sequence). The germline V and J ends were trimmed by 0 bases and 8 bases, with 5 bases remaining between them. In DNA, the CDR3 is TGCAGTGCTAGAGATGTCTATGAGCAGTTCTTC. Protein sequence: CSARDVYEQFF.

CDR3 amino acids: CASSVGLAGAIVQETQYF. CDR3 nucleotide sequence: TGTGCCAGCAGCGTAGGGCTAGCGGGGGCAATAGTACAAGAGACCCAGTACTTC. The J gene is TRBJ2-5, the V gene TRBV9; TRBD2 aligns across 10 bases. The CDR3 has 18 residues. The junction had 10 bases not matched to a gene; V was cut back by 0 bases and J by 2 bases. Germline CDR1 SGDLS, CDR2 YYNGEE.